The 21 T cell receptor beta chains listed next were all sequenced from one sample in a study of blood T cell repertoires in COVID-19. Here immunoSEQ multiplex PCR was the method, and the copy in TCRdb shows in-frame clones only, minus some. The table has 25,000 to 35,000 clones, approximately 75% seen once. The sequencing sample was made of peripheral blood. The receptors derive from a boy aged 2-15 years with active or convalescent COVID-19.

The chain employs TRBV5-1 and TRBJ1-4; 7 nucleotides agree with TRBD1. This CDR3 is 16 amino acids long. V was clipped by 4 bases and J by 3 bases; unmatched bases: 9. CDR1 and CDR2 from the germline V gene are SGHRS and YFSETQ. CDR3 DNA sequence: TGCGCCAGCAGCACGACAGGGCGGTTGTCTAATGAAAAACTGTTTTTT. Translated: CASSTTGRLSNEKLFF.

The CDR3 region has the DNA TGTGCCAGCAGACCCGGACTAGCTTCCTACGAGCAGTACTTC. Translating it yields CASRPGLASYEQYF. The rearrangement links TRBV6-5 to TRBJ2-7, with 8 bases that match TRBD2. CDR3 length: 14 amino acids. Trimming took 6 bases from V and 1 from J; bases not matched to a gene: 5. Germline-derived CDR1 and CDR2 are MNHEY and SVGAGI.

The chain is built from TRBV29-1 and TRBJ2-3; TRBD1 matches 8 bases. The CDR3 is made up of 16 amino acids. V was pared by 3 bases and J by 2 bases, with 10 bases of the junction left unmatched. The germline gives CDR1 SQVTM, CDR2 ANQGSEA. Written as DNA, the CDR3 is TGCAGCGTTGATGGGGTTAGGACAGGGTCCACAGATACGCAGTATTTT. Its translation: CSVDGVRTGSTDTQYF.

This clone appeared a few times. This chain connects TRBV5-1 to TRBJ2-5; D is perhaps TRBD2 (6 bases). The CDR3 totals 15 residues. V lost 5 bases to trimming and J lost 1 base, with 15 bases between them. The germline V gene has CDR1 SGHRS and CDR2 YFSETQ. In nucleotides, the CDR3 is TGCGCCAGCAGTTTCACCGGAGGGGCCCAAGAGACCCAGTACTTC. It yields the protein CASSFTGGAQETQYF. The full variable domain, completed using reference TRBV5-1 and TRBJ2-5, is KAGVTQTPRYLIKTRGQQVTLSCSPISGHRSVSWYQQTPGQGLQFLFEYFSETQRNKGNFPGRFSGRQFSNSRSEMNVSTLELGDSALYLCASSFTGGAQETQYFGPGTRLLVL.

The chain couples TRBV5-6 to TRBJ2-7, with D perhaps TRBD1 (7 bases). Germline V CDR1 and CDR2: SGHDT, YYEEEE. The CDR3 runs 17 residues. Trimming stripped 1 base from V and 0 bases from J, with 17 bases between. CDR3: CASSLPGGLFYSYEQYF. Written as DNA, the CDR3 is TGTGCCAGCAGCTTGCCAGGGGGGCTCTTTTACTCCTACGAGCAGTACTTC.

The chain uses TRBV7-4 and TRBJ2-7; TRBD2 agrees at 9 bases. V was pared by 7 bases and J by 2 bases, with 9 bases of the junction left unmatched. Germline CDR1 SGHVT, CDR2 SQSDAQ. The CDR3 is made up of 15 amino acids. The DNA of the CDR3 is TGTGCCAGCAAGAATCAGGTAGCGGGGGCCTACGAGCAGTACGTC. Translating gives CASKNQVAGAYEQYV.

This clone was seen a single time. The chain joins TRBV28 to TRBJ1-1; D is uncertain. From germline, CDR1 is MDHEN and CDR2 SYDVKM. V shed 5 bases and J shed 2 bases, with 18 bases lying between them. The CDR3 consists of 16 residues. CDR3 bases: TGTGCCAGCAGTGGCCGTATCATACAACCCAACACTGAAGCTTTCTTT. Translating gives CASSGRIIQPNTEAFF.

This clone was counted between two and nine times. J is TRBJ1-1 and V is TRBV27; TRBD1 matches 9 bases. Trimming at V came to 6 bases and at J to 9 bases, leaving 8 bases not matched to a gene. The CDR3 is made up of 13 amino acids. Germline V gene lookup returns CDR1 MNHEY and CDR2 SMNVEV (reference sequence). The CDR3 nucleotides read TGTGCCAGCAGATCCCTGGGACAGGGAAAAGCTTTCTTT. Its protein product is CASRSLGQGKAFF.

The chain employs TRBV30 and TRBJ1-3; D is possibly TRBD1 (6 bases). This CDR3 is built from 19 residues. V was cut by 5 bases and J by 0 bases, with 26 bases left in between. The germline CDR1 and CDR2 sequences are GTSNPN and SVGIG (reference sequence). DNA of the CDR3: TGTGCCTGGCGGAGTGCCTCGGTCAACAGGGACGTCTCTGGAAACACCATATATTTT. It is translated as CAWRSASVNRDVSGNTIYF.

The chain links TRBV4-3 to TRBJ1-3; D gene uncertain. The V end was cut by 1 base, the J end by 2 bases, with 6 bases between. CDR1 LGHNA and CDR2 YSLEER come from the germline V gene. The CDR3 is 14 residues long. This CDR3 reads CASSQVATGNTIYF. DNA for the CDR3: TGCGCCAGCAGCCAAGTAGCAACTGGAAACACCATATATTTT.

The gene calls are TRBV18 and TRBJ2-1; D is ambiguous. The CDR3 is 14 residues long. CDR1 is KGHSH and CDR2 is LQKENI in the germline V gene. Trimming pared 8 bases from V and 1 base from J, leaving 12 bases between. The CDR3 loop reads CASQDFRSYNEQFF. DNA for the CDR3: TGTGCCAGCCAAGACTTTCGATCCTACAATGAGCAGTTCTTC.

With respect to this clone: The DNA is left out, because the CDR3 cannot be placed on it with certainty; the CDR3 is given as TCRdb lists it. The V call is TRBV6-1, the J call TRBJ2-7; TRBD1 reflects the table's D call only, with no check against the DNA. In germline, CDR1 is MNHNS, CDR2 SASEGT. The CDR3 extends over 13 residues, inclusive of both ends. The chain's CDR3 is CASSETFGQGANF.

This clone was detected once. The chain couples TRBV7-9 to TRBJ1-1, with D unresolved. The V gene's germline CDR1 is SEHNR and CDR2 FQNEAQ (reference sequence). The CDR3 is 12 residues long. Trimming pared 5 bases from V and 5 bases from J, leaving 9 bases between. In DNA form, the CDR3 reads TGTGCCAGCAGCCCTAGGCGGACTGAAGCTTTCTTT. It translates to CASSPRRTEAFF.

The rearrangement joins TRBV14 to TRBJ1-3; 8 bases align to TRBD1. In germline, CDR1 is SGHDN, CDR2 FVKESK. With 3 bases clipped from V and 2 bases from J, the junction kept 0 bases outside the gene matches. The CDR3 length is 14 residues. CDR3 region: CASSQTGAGNTIYF. CDR3 in DNA: TGTGCCAGCAGCCAGACAGGGGCTGGAAACACCATATATTTT.

The V call is TRBV29-1, the J call TRBJ1-1, with TRBD1 identical over 7 bases. CDR1 is SQVTM and CDR2 is ANQGSEA in the germline V gene. The CDR3 totals 14 residues. Germline trimming cut 7 bases from V and 0 bases from J; bases unmatched to any gene: 8. The CDR3 DNA sequence: TGCAGCGCCCCGACAGGGTACATGAACACTGAAGCTTTCTTT. This encodes CSAPTGYMNTEAFF.

The chain carries TRBV4-3 and TRBJ2-3; 8 bases map to TRBD2. Germline CDR1 LGHNA, CDR2 YSLEER. This CDR3 region has 15 residues. Trimming cost V 1 base and J 2 bases; bases outside gene matches: 2. CDR3 nucleotide sequence: TGCGCCAGCAGCCAAGGACTAGCGAACACAGATACGCAGTATTTT. It codes for CASSQGLANTDTQYF.

CDR3 in amino acids: CASSLQGNNQPQHF. Written as DNA, the CDR3 is TGTGCCAGCAGTTTGCAGGGCAACAATCAGCCCCAGCATTTT. V and J are TRBV2 and TRBJ1-5, with a possible D match to TRBD1 (5 bases). Germline V lookup: CDR1 SNHLY, CDR2 FYNNEI. The CDR3 sequence is 14 residues long. The V gene lost 5 bases and the J gene lost 3 bases, with 11 bases spanning the gap.

The V gene is TRBV28, the J gene TRBJ1-1, with unresolved D. The germline V gene encodes CDR1 MDHEN and CDR2 SYDVKM. V was pared by 3 bases and J by 1 base, with 9 bases between. This CDR3 has 14 residues. CDR3: CASSLRAGNTEAFF. The DNA of the CDR3 is TGTGCCAGCAGTTTGAGGGCCGGGAACACTGAAGCTTTCTTT.

J is TRBJ1-4 and V is TRBV27; weak D call: TRBD1 (5 bases). This CDR3 spans 16 amino acids. V was pared by 6 bases and J by 8 bases, with 22 bases between. Germline CDR1 and CDR2: MNHEY and SMNVEV (reference sequence). For the CDR3, the DNA is TGTGCCAGCAGCTCTACTAACAGGAGGGTAGGGGAAAAACTGTTTTTT. Translating gives CASSSTNRRVGEKLFF.

V and J are TRBV14 and TRBJ2-1; D perhaps matches TRBD2 (6 bases). V was cut by 4 bases and J by 7 bases, with 17 bases left in between. This CDR3 is built from 15 residues. Germline V gives CDR1 SGHDN, CDR2 FVKESK. The CDR3 nucleotides read TGTGCCAGCAGCCCAATACAGCTAGCGCCGAATGAGCAGTTCTTC. Its translation: CASSPIQLAPNEQFF. The full variable domain, with the rest looked up from reference TRBV14 and TRBJ2-1, is EAGVTQFPSHSVIEKGQTVTLRCDPISGHDNLYWYRRVMGKEIKFLLHFVKESKQDESGMPNNRFLAERTGGTYSTLKVQPAELEDSGVYFCASSPIQLAPNEQFFGPGTRLTVL.

The J gene is TRBJ2-7, the V gene TRBV29-1; 10 bases align to TRBD2. V dropped 2 bases and J dropped 1; count of bases not matched to a gene: 5. Germline loops: CDR1 SQVTM, CDR2 ANQGSEA. The CDR3 loop spans 15 amino acids. CDR3 protein: CSVEIAGGLSYEQYF. Written as DNA, the CDR3 is TGCAGCGTTGAAATAGCGGGAGGTTTATCCTACGAGCAGTACTTC.